The subject of this entry is one T cell receptor beta chain. Those who participated ranged in age from roughly 18 to 89 years and resided in 24 US areas. Original processing methods: The assay estimated nucleated cells by amplifying reference gene primers. Data came from immunoSEQ multiplex PCR; TCRdb stores just in-frame clones and leaves some out. Clone size and the V and J calls come from that table; the DNA yielded D and trimming. The table lists 300,000 to 400,000 clones, 85% to 90% of them singletons. This specimen belongs to a study of blood T cell repertoires in COVID-19. Study summary: Whether acute or convalescent, the COVID-19 samples came from the United States, Italy and Spain. T cells, B-cell-depleted T cells, or PBMCs supplied cDNA or gDNA.

This TCR was recovered from a woman younger than 45 with acute COVID-19. Sequencing used PBMCs or T cells enriched from blood (not recorded which).

CDR3 sequence reads: CASSVGQAEQPQHF. CDR3 DNA sequence: TGTGCCAGCAGCGTCGGACAGGCGGAACAGCCCCAGCATTTT. V gene TRBV9 combines with J gene TRBJ1-5, with 7 bases aligning to TRBD1. Germline V gives CDR1 SGDLS, CDR2 YYNGEE. The CDR3 is made up of 14 amino acids. V lost 2 bases to trimming and J lost 7 bases; unmatched junction nucleotides: 6.